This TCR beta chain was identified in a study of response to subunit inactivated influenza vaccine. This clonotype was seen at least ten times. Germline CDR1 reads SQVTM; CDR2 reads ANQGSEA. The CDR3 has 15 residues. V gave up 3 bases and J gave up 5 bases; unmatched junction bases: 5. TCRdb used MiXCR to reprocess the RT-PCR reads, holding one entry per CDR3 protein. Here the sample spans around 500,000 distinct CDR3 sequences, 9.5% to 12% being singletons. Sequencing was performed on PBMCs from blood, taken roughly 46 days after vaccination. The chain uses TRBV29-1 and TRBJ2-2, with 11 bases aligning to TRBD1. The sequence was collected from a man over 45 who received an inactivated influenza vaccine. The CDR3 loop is CSVDGDRGGTGELFF. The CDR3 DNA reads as TGCAGCGTTGACGGGGACAGGGGGGGGACCGGGGAGCTGTTTTTT.